The 30 T cell receptor beta chains given below trace back to one sample, sequenced in a study of monozygotic twins with inflammatory bowel disease. No DNA is given; TCRdb re-called the 5' RACE reads and lists each CDR3 protein once. The sample's table shows roughly 330,000 distinct CDR3 sequences. Sequencing used blood. The receptors were gathered from a human donor with ulcerative colitis or Crohn's disease, or a healthy co-twin of an affected twin (not recorded which).

The chain uses TRBV6-5 and TRBJ2-2. Per the germline V gene, CDR1 is MNHEY and CDR2 is SVGAGI. The CDR3 sequence is 15 residues long. CDR3 sequence reads: CASSWNGPNTGELFF.

J is TRBJ2-3 and V is TRBV5-6; TCRdb names TRBD2, which stays unverified in the absence of DNA. This CDR3 contains 13 residues. Germline CDR1 and CDR2: SGHDT and YYEEEE. The CDR3 is CASEWRSTDTQYF.

Here the CDR3 reads CASGPWELGTEAFF. This chain uses TRBV12-3 or TRBV12-4 with TRBJ1-1; TCRdb outputs TRBD1, but without DNA this stays unchecked. The CDR3 totals 14 residues.

This chain links TRBV5-1 with TRBJ1-6. The CDR3 is 14 residues long. CDR1 and CDR2 (germline): SGHRS, YFSETQ. The CDR3 here is CASSSDGPQSPLHF. The variable domain in full, completed from reference TRBV5-1 and TRBJ1-6, reads KAGVTQTPRYLIKTRGQQVTLSCSPISGHRSVSWYQQTPGQGLQFLFEYFSETQRNKGNFPGRFSGRQFSNSRSEMNVSTLELGDSALYLCASSSDGPQSPLHFGNGTRLTVT.

The rearrangement links TRBV7-6 to TRBJ2-2; TCRdb selects TRBD1, and the lack of DNA leaves this call unchecked. The CDR3 has 15 amino acids. The germline V gene has CDR1 SGHVS and CDR2 FNYEAQ. This chain's CDR3 is CASSLSGPLTGELFF.

This chain joins TRBV15 and TRBJ2-1; TCRdb gives TRBD2 as the D gene, but with no DNA this cannot be confirmed. CDR1 and CDR2 (germline): LNHNV, YYDKDF (reference sequence). The CDR3 loop spans 13 amino acids. This CDR3 is CATSRGESYEQFF.

V is TRBV29-1 and J is TRBJ2-5. The CDR3 sequence is 12 residues long. The V gene's germline CDR1 is SQVTM and CDR2 ANQGSEA. CDR3 protein: CSVAAETETQYF.

This chain joins TRBV18 and TRBJ2-1; TCRdb's D gene call, TRBD1, goes unchecked for lack of DNA. This CDR3 contains 16 residues. In germline, CDR1 is KGHSH, CDR2 LQKENI. CDR3 sequence reads: CASSATGTGDANEQFF.

The V call is TRBV20-1, the J call TRBJ2-4. Looked up from germline, CDR1 is DFQATT and CDR2 is SNEGSKA (reference sequence). The CDR3 has 13 residues. The CDR3 region is CSASSTLKNIQYF.

J is TRBJ2-3 and V is TRBV7-9; TCRdb reports TRBD1, a call that lacks DNA to check it against. Germline V gene lookup returns CDR1 SEHNR and CDR2 FQNEAQ (reference sequence). The CDR3 has 14 residues. The CDR3 region is CASSSSGGADTQYF.

This chain links TRBV2 with TRBJ2-6. Germline values: CDR1 SNHLY, CDR2 FYNNEI. The CDR3 runs 15 residues. CDR3 in amino acids: CASSVLASGANVLTF.

CDR3 sequence: CASSPRSGSTHNEQFF. This sequence joins TRBV7-2 and TRBJ2-1; the TRBD2 assignment by TCRdb is unverifiable without DNA. Germline lookup yields CDR1 SGHTA and CDR2 FQGNSA. The CDR3 extends over 16 amino acids.

The chain carries TRBV10-3 and TRBJ2-1; as DNA is missing, the TRBD2 call by TCRdb cannot be tested. This CDR3 is built from 16 residues. CDR1 ENHRY and CDR2 SYGVKD come from the germline V gene. CDR3: CAISGELAGGPNEQFF.

This sequence joins TRBV7-3 and TRBJ2-1. CDR3 size: 16 residues. Germline values: CDR1 SGHTA, CDR2 FQGTGA. CDR3: CTSSPSAANSYNEQFF.

This CDR3 is CASRVLIYEQYF. The chain employs TRBV2 and TRBJ2-7. CDR1 and CDR2 (germline): SNHLY, FYNNEI. The CDR3 is 12 residues long. Full variable domain (rest looked up from reference TRBV2 and TRBJ2-7): EPEVTQTPSHQVTQMGQEVILRCVPISNHLYFYWYRQILGQKVEFLVSFYNNEISEKSEIFDDQFSVERPDGSNFTLKIRSTKLEDSAMYFCASRVLIYEQYFGPGTRLTVT.

The genes are TRBV4-1 and TRBJ2-1; TCRdb outputs TRBD2, but without DNA this stays unchecked. The CDR3 consists of 14 residues. In germline, CDR1 is MGHRA, CDR2 YSYEKL. The CDR3 sequence is CASSQAGTSYEQLF.

J is TRBJ2-7 and V is TRBV4-1; TCRdb gives TRBD2 as the D gene, but with no DNA this cannot be confirmed. From germline, CDR1 is MGHRA and CDR2 YSYEKL. The CDR3 totals 14 residues. CDR3: CASSRGTELREQYF.

V and J are TRBV2 and TRBJ2-2; the TCRdb D gene call, TRBD2, has no DNA to confirm it. Germline V CDR1 and CDR2: SNHLY, FYNNEI. This CDR3 region has 12 residues. The CDR3 protein is CASTALPGELFF. Based on the CDR3 plus reference TRBV2 and TRBJ2-2, the full variable domain is EPEVTQTPSHQVTQMGQEVILRCVPISNHLYFYWYRQILGQKVEFLVSFYNNEISEKSEIFDDQFSVERPDGSNFTLKIRSTKLEDSAMYFCASTALPGELFFGEGSRLTVL.

The chain employs TRBV28 and TRBJ2-5; TCRdb gives TRBD1 as the D gene, but with no DNA this cannot be confirmed. From germline, CDR1 is MDHEN and CDR2 SYDVKM. CDR3 length: 17 residues. The CDR3 here is CASSPQTRTGKGKTQYF.

The chain joins TRBV27 to TRBJ2-2; TCRdb outputs TRBD2, but without DNA this stays unchecked. Per germline, CDR1 MNHEY and CDR2 SMNVEV (reference sequence). The CDR3 is 18 amino acids. The CDR3 sequence is CASSLVHEGEGDTGELFF.

The chain links TRBV15 to TRBJ1-6; without DNA, the TCRdb call of TRBD1 cannot be checked. CDR1 is LNHNV, CDR2 YYDKDF, per germline (reference sequence). The CDR3 is 15 residues long. The CDR3 sequence: CATSRTGTPTLGLHF.

This rearrangement joins TRBV7-6 to TRBJ2-1; TCRdb names TRBD1, which stays unverified in the absence of DNA. The CDR3 totals 18 residues. Germline V gene data show CDR1 as SGHVS and CDR2 as FNYEAQ. The CDR3 protein is CASSSPGVGGRSYNEQFF.

The rearrangement joins TRBV5-5 to TRBJ2-1; with no DNA, the TCRdb D assignment of TRBD1 cannot be verified. The germline CDR1 and CDR2 sequences are SGHKS and YYEKEE (reference sequence). This CDR3 comprises 14 residues. This CDR3 reads CASSDGQGYNEQFF.

The rearrangement joins TRBV5-1 to TRBJ2-2; TCRdb proposes TRBD1, but this gene call is untestable without DNA. Germline V lookup: CDR1 SGHRS, CDR2 YFSETQ. The CDR3 is 22 amino acids. The CDR3 spells CASSSDRAIGDLRSVNTGELFF.

The rearrangement uses TRBV10-3 and TRBJ2-4. In germline, CDR1 is ENHRY, CDR2 SYGVKD. The CDR3 totals 14 residues. CDR3 in amino acids: CAIRPELAKNIQYF.

The chain employs TRBV4-3 and TRBJ1-3; TCRdb lists TRBD1, though no DNA is available to test this call. CDR1 and CDR2 (germline): LGHNA, YSLEER. The CDR3 has 16 amino acids. The chain's CDR3 is CASSQGTGRPGNTIYF.

The chain combines TRBV20-1 with TRBJ2-7; TCRdb proposes TRBD2, but this gene call is untestable without DNA. The germline CDR1 and CDR2 sequences are DFQATT and SNEGSKA (reference sequence). The CDR3 is made up of 14 amino acids. This CDR3 reads CSAVRLAGGREQYF.

The chain links TRBV20-1 to TRBJ1-2; absent DNA, TCRdb's TRBD1 call cannot be checked. Germline CDR1 DFQATT, CDR2 SNEGSKA (reference sequence). This CDR3 contains 15 residues. The CDR3 loop is CSATKTGGYSYGYTF.

This chain links TRBV20-1 with TRBJ2-1; TCRdb proposes TRBD2, but this gene call is untestable without DNA. This CDR3 spans 16 amino acids. The germline gives CDR1 DFQATT, CDR2 SNEGSKA (reference sequence). This CDR3 is CSARTSGSETYNEQFF.

CDR3 protein: CATSRDLDSAYEQYF. The chain uses TRBV15 and TRBJ2-7; the TRBD1 assignment by TCRdb is unverifiable without DNA. The CDR3 loop spans 15 amino acids. Per the germline V gene, CDR1 is LNHNV and CDR2 is YYDKDF (reference sequence).